This record concerns one TCR beta chain sequence. TCRdb re-called the RT-PCR reads through MiXCR, storing one row per CDR3 protein. Of almost 700,000 distinct CDR3 sequences listed, 12% to 15% are singletons. CDR1 KGHDR and CDR2 SFDVKD come from the germline V gene. V lost 4 bases and J lost 8; bases outside the gene matches: 7. There are 16 residues in the CDR3. The chain links TRBV24-1 to TRBJ2-1; TRBD2 aligns across 13 bases. The sequenced material came from memory CD4+ T cells from blood. The clonotype was recovered from a female donor in good health, serving as a healthy control. This CDR3 is CATSDPGTSGEHEQFF. CDR3 nucleotides: TGTGCCACCAGTGACCCCGGGACTAGCGGGGAGCATGAGCAGTTCTTC.